Below, 9 T cell receptor beta chains from the same sample are listed, as sequenced in a study of cytomegalovirus exposure and HLA in healthy donors. The PCR made use of 60 Vbeta and 13 Jbeta primers. This table comes from immunoSEQ multiplex PCR, and its TCRdb copy is limited to in-frame clones, with some not included. The sample has more than 80,000 clones, roughly three quarters seen once. Material for sequencing was PBMCs. These receptors were obtained from a woman aged 55-70 years in good health and CMV-seropositive.

The chain combines TRBV29-1 with TRBJ2-3; 7 bases are shared with TRBD2. The CDR3 runs to 15 residues. V trimming: 6 bases; J trimming: 3 bases; junction bases outside the gene matches: 12. CDR1 is SQVTM and CDR2 is ANQGSEA in the germline V gene. CDR3 protein: CSVAPSGRRTDTQYF. The CDR3, as DNA: TGCAGCGTCGCCCCTAGCGGAAGGAGGACAGATACGCAGTATTTT.

This clone was detected a few times. The rearrangement uses TRBV15 and TRBJ2-3; 11 bases are a match to TRBD1. The germline gives CDR1 LNHNV, CDR2 YYDKDF (reference sequence). The CDR3 runs 15 residues. V lost 5 bases to trimming and J lost 4 bases; unmatched junction nucleotides: 5. The CDR3 DNA follows: TGTGCCACCAGCGGACAGGGGGCGAGGGCAGATACGCAGTATTTT. This encodes CATSGQGARADTQYF.

The genes are TRBV7-6 and TRBJ2-7; D gene ambiguous. Germline assignment: CDR1 SGHVS and CDR2 FNYEAQ. Trimming removed 1 base from V and 4 bases from J, with 11 bases in between. The CDR3 contains 14 residues. CDR3 DNA sequence: TGTGCCAGCAGCTTAGAATTTCAGGCTTACGAGCAGTACTTC. This sequence encodes CASSLEFQAYEQYF.

The chain recombines TRBV2 with TRBJ2-3; TRBD1 might be the D (5 bases). This CDR3 spans 14 amino acids. V was trimmed by 3 bases and J by 0 bases, leaving 7 bases between them. CDR1 is SNHLY and CDR2 is FYNNEI in the germline V gene. The CDR3 DNA reads TGTGCCAGCAGTGACAGGGCTAGCACAGATACGCAGTATTTT. It is translated as CASSDRASTDTQYF.

V usage is TRBV6-5 and J usage is TRBJ1-4, with 9 bases matching TRBD1. J was trimmed by 3 bases and V by 8 bases; bases with no gene match: 4. The CDR3 spans 14 residues. The germline CDR1 and CDR2 sequences are MNHEY and SVGAGI. CDR3 DNA sequence: TGTGCCAGCGAACAGGGGGCAGCTAATGAAAAACTGTTTTTT. Encoded protein: CASEQGAANEKLFF.

This sequence joins TRBV9 and TRBJ1-5; a possible D gene is TRBD1 (5 bases). This CDR3 contains 15 residues. CDR1 and CDR2 from the germline V gene are SGDLS and YYNGEE. Deletions cut 2 bases from V and 5 bases from J, with 14 bases between. CDR3 bases: TGTGCCAGCAGCGTGGGGGGAGCCCCTCATCAGCCCCAGCATTTT. Its translation is CASSVGGAPHQPQHF.

This clone was found a few times. The chain couples TRBV18 to TRBJ1-2, with a possible D match to TRBD1 (5 bases). Germline lookup yields CDR1 KGHSH and CDR2 LQKENI. The CDR3 is 13 residues long. The V gene lost 2 bases and the J gene lost 7 bases, with 11 bases spanning the gap. The DNA of the CDR3 is TGTGCCAGCTCACCAAGTAGACAGACTGGCTACACCTTC. It is translated as CASSPSRQTGYTF.

This sequence joins TRBV5-1 and TRBJ2-1, with 7 bases matching TRBD2. Unmatched junction bases numbered 6, after V lost 5 bases and J lost 7 bases. The germline CDR1 and CDR2 sequences are SGHRS and YFSETQ. CDR3 length: 13 amino acids. CDR3 residues: CASRASGLNEQFF. The CDR3 DNA follows: TGCGCCAGCAGGGCTAGCGGTCTGAATGAGCAGTTCTTC.

V is TRBV2 and J is TRBJ1-4, with a weak D call TRBD1 (6 bases). The V end lost 7 bases, the J end lost 10 bases, and 19 bases lay between the germline ends. The CDR3 is 14 amino acids. The germline V gene has CDR1 SNHLY and CDR2 FYNNEI. In DNA, the CDR3 is TGTGCCAGCACCCAATCGGGGGGCAGAGGAAAACTGTTTTTT. Translation: CASTQSGGRGKLFF. Supplemented by reference TRBV2 and TRBJ1-4, the full variable domain reads EPEVTQTPSHQVTQMGQEVILRCVPISNHLYFYWYRQILGQKVEFLVSFYNNEISEKSEIFDDQFSVERPDGSNFTLKIRSTKLEDSAMYFCASTQSGGRGKLFFGSGTQLSVL.